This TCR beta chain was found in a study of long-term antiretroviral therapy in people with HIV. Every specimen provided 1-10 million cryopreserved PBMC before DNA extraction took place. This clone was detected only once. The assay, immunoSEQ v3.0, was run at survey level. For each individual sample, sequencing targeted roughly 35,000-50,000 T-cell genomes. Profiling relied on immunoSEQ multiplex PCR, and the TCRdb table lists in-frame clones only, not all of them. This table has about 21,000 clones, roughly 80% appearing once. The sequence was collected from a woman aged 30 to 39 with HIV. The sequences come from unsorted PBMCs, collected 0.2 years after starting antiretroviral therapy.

The CDR3: CASSRAENSGNTIYF. The CDR3 DNA follows: TGCGCCAGCAGCCGGGCCGAGAACTCTGGAAACACCATATATTTT. V gene TRBV5-1 combines with J gene TRBJ1-3; D unclear. This CDR3 comprises 15 residues. Trimming pared 4 bases from V and 0 bases from J, leaving 11 bases between. The germline V gene has CDR1 SGHRS and CDR2 YFSETQ.